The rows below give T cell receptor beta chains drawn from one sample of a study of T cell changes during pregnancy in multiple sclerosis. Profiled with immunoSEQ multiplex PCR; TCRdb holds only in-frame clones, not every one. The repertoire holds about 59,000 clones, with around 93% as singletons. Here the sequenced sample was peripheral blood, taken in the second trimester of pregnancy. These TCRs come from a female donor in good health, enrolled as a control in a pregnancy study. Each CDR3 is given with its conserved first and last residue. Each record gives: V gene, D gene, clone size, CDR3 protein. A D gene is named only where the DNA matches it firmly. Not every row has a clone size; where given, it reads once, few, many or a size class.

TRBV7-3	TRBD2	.	CASSSGGGLAGREQFF
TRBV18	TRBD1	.	CASSPRDSNTGELFF
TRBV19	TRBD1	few	CASRSDRSSYNEQFF
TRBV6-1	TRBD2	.	CASSERGGAETQYF
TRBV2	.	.	CASSVRLGANEQFF
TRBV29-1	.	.	CSVESATRGEQFF
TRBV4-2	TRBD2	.	CASSRVLAGGTYNEQFF
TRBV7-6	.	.	CASSLVHRDTDTQYF
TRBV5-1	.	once	CASSLDGGSSYNEQFF
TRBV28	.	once	CASSSLGVYYGYTF
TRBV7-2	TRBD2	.	CASSLGLAGAVGAGELFF
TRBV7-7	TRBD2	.	CASSSSGRRDNEQFF
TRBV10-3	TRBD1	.	CATRDREDEQFF
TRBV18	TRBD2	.	CASSRSGAGGIDEQYF
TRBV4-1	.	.	CASSQFQGRYGYTF
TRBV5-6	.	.	CASSLILEGNIQYF
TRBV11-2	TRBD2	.	CASSQPTSGQETQYF
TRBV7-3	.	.	CASSYSSESPLHF
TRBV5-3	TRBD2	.	CARSLGLSGGDSYEQYF
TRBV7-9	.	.	CASSRGTGYVEQYF
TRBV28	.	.	CASSLDSSNQPQHF
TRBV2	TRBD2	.	CARSPSGGATDTQYF
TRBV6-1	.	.	CASRKGGMNTEAFF
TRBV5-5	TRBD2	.	CASSLAGGPNNEQFF
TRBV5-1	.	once	CASSLGYGGVAEAFF
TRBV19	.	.	CASCKSMNTEAFF
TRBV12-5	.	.	CASGPYNEQFF
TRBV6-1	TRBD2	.	CASSERGLAGTDTQYF
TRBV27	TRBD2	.	CASSLSTGGELSGANVLTF
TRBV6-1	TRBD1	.	CASSARTGYNEQFF
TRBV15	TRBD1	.	CATSRDLDRGPDGYTF
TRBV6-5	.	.	CASSSRDGRQGEQYF
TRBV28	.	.	CASSLPELANTEAFF
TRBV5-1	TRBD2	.	CASSTGLAGGLEQYF
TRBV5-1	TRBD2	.	CASSFAGLAQETQYF
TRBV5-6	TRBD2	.	CASSFRLAGKETQYF
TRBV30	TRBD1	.	CAWRKRQGFTEAFF
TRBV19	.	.	CASKRSQMDTYEQYF
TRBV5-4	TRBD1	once	CASSPTGGGTEAFF
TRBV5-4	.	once	CALHGQGPETQYF
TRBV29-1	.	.	CSVGQQYGYTF
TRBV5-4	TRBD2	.	CASSLARGLYTDTQYF
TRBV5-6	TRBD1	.	CASSLNRGWDTEAFF
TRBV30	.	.	CAWSPTAAGELFF
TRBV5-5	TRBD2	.	CASSLAPGLVYEQYF
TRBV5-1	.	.	CASKQGSFAPNEKLFF
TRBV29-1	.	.	CSVRQGGNSPLHF
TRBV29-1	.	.	CSAPFSGTDTQYF
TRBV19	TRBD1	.	CASSTGTGGEKLFF
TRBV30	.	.	CAWSGSYEQYF
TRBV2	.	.	CASSLQGSHSYNSPLHF
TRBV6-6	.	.	CASSYQQNQETQYF
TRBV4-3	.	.	CASSQTRSIPSMLYF
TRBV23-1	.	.	CASSQSTKIPGRRLYGYTF